This T cell receptor beta chain was sequenced for a study of blood T cell repertoires in COVID-19. V shed 2 bases and J shed 1 base, with 19 bases lying between them. This CDR3 has 18 residues. CDR1 SGHRS and CDR2 YFSETQ come from the germline V gene. Measured with immunoSEQ multiplex PCR; TCRdb has only the in-frame clones, and not every one. The sample records about 160,000 clones, under 90% being singletons. The V call is TRBV5-1, the J call TRBJ1-3, with D unclear. Specimen: PBMCs or T cells enriched from blood (not recorded which). This sequence was found in a man between 60 and 75 years old who had recovered from COVID-19. The CDR3 DNA sequence: TGCGCCAGCAGCTTCCTCCCCACACGGGGATTATCTGGAAACACCATATATTTT. This gives the protein CASSFLPTRGLSGNTIYF.